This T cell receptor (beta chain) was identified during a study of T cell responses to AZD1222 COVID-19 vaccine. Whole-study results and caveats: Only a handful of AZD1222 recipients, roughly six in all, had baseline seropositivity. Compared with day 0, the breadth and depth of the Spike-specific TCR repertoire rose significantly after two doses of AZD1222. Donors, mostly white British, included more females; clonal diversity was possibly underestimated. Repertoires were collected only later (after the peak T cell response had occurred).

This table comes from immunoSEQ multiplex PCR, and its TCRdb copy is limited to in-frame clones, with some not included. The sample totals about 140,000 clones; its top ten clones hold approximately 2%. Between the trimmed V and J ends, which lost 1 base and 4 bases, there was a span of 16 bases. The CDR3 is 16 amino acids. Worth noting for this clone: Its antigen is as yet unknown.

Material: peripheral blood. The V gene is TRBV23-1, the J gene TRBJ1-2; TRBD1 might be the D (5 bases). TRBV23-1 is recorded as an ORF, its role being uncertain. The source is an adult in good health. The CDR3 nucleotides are TGCGCCAGCAGTCAATTTTCGCAGGGACCTCTCTATGGCTACACCTTC. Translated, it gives CASSQFSQGPLYGYTF.